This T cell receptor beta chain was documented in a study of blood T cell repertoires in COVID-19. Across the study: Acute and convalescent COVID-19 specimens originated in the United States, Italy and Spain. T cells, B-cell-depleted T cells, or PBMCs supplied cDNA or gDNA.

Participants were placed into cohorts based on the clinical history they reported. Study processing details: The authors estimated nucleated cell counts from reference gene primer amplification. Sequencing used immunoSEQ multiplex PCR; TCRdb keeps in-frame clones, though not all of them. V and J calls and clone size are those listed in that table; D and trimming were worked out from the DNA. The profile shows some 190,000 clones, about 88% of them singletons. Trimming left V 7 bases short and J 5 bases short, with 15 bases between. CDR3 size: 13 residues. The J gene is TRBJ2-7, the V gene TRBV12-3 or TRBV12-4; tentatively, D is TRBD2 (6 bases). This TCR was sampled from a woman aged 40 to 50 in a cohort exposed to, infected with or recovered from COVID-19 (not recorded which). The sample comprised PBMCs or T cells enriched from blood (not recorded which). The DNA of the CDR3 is TGTGCCAGCACCGCGGGGAATGCGGACGAGCAGTACTTC. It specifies CASTAGNADEQYF.